A selection of T cell receptor beta chains follows, all from one sample in a study of control samples from healthy donors and cancer patients. Measured with immunoSEQ multiplex PCR; TCRdb has only the in-frame clones, and not every one. The sample yields 130,000 to 150,000 clones, roughly 94% seen once. Specimen: PBMCs. The receptor source for this set is a man aged 60-69 years with colorectal cancer. CDR3s include the opening cysteine and the closing phenylalanine or tryptophan. A D gene is named only where the DNA matches it firmly. Not every row has a clone size; where given, it reads once, few, many or a size class.

D	V	J	size	length	DNA	CDR3
TRBD1	TRBV19	TRBJ2-1	-	17	TGTGCCAGTAAGGCCCCCCGGGACAGGGGTCTTGGCAATGAGCAGTTCTTC	CASKAPRDRGLGNEQFF
TRBD1	TRBV7-9	TRBJ1-2	-	13	TGTGCCAGCAGCTTAGCCGGGACAGGAAGGCACACCTTC	CASSLAGTGRHTF
-	TRBV5-4	TRBJ1-3	-	16	TGTGCCAGCAGCTTGGGGACCCCAGTCTCTGGAAACACCATATATTTT	CASSLGTPVSGNTIYF
-	TRBV6-1	TRBJ2-7	-	11	TGTGCCAGCAGTGAAAGGGGAGAGCAGTACTTC	CASSERGEQYF
-	TRBV21-1	TRBJ2-4	-	11	TGTGCCAGCAGCTCTGGGCAGATTCAGTACTTC	CASSSGQIQYF
TRBD2	TRBV11-2	TRBJ2-5	-	17	TGTGCCAGCAGCTTAGGCGGGACTAGCGGGGCTTTGGAGACCCAGTACTTC	CASSLGGTSGALETQYF
-	TRBV30	TRBJ1-5	-	13	TGTGCCTGGTCCGGGACGGACAATCAGCCCCAGCATTTT	CAWSGTDNQPQHF
-	TRBV5-4	TRBJ1-1	-	15	TGTGCCAGCAGCTGGGATTTCGGGACGAACACTGAAGCTTTCTTT	CASSWDFGTNTEAFF
-	TRBV29-1	TRBJ1-1	-	13	TGCAGCTCCTCGTGGGGAGAAGGGACTGAAGCTTTCTTT	CSSSWGEGTEAFF
-	TRBV21-1	TRBJ2-1	-	17	TGTGCCAGCAGCAAAGATGGGAGGCCGAGCTCCTACAATGAGCAGTTCTTC	CASSKDGRPSSYNEQFF
-	TRBV7-2	TRBJ1-5	once	15	TGTGCCAGCAGCCCCCGGGCCCGAGAGGCTCAGCCCCAGCATTTT	CASSPRAREAQPQHF
-	TRBV7-2	TRBJ2-5	-	11	TGTGCCACCAGGTACCAAGAGACCCAGTACTTC	CATRYQETQYF
TRBD2	TRBV19	TRBJ2-7	-	17	TGTGCCAGTAGTATAGAGATAAGTCGGACTAGCTCCTACGAGCAGTACTTC	CASSIEISRTSSYEQYF
TRBD2	TRBV7-6	TRBJ2-3	-	16	TGTGCCAGCAGCTTGGGGACTAGCGGGGGCGGTGATACGCAGTATTTT	CASSLGTSGGGDTQYF